Each of the 9 T cell receptor beta chains below was sequenced from the same sample in a study of T-cell reconstitution after alpha-beta-depleted transplantation in children. A TCRbeta library incorporating unique molecular identifiers was prepared. TCRdb redid the calling of the PCR reads with MiXCR, one entry per CDR3 protein. Counted here are more than 550,000 distinct CDR3 sequences, about 10% occurring once; the ten biggest clones make up less than 5%. The sequenced sample was PBMCs from the stem cell graft donor, obtained from the stem cell graft. Receptors originate from a human donor who donated a stem cell graft to a child with acute myeloid leukemia.

The V call is TRBV12-5, the J call TRBJ1-1, with D perhaps TRBD1 (5 bases). Germline V lookup: CDR1 LGHNT, CDR2 FRNRAP. V lost 5 bases and J lost 5, with 9 bases in between. The CDR3 consists of 12 residues. The DNA for the CDR3 is TGTGCTAGTGGTCTCCGGGGGACTGAAGCTTTCTTT. Translated, it gives CASGLRGTEAFF.

The V and J genes are TRBV20-1 and TRBJ2-6, with D perhaps TRBD1 (5 bases). CDR3 length: 15 residues. Germline V lookup: CDR1 DFQATT, CDR2 SNEGSKA (reference sequence). CDR3 in amino acids: CTAGRGNSGANVLTF. Written as DNA, the CDR3 is TGCACCGCAGGAAGGGGTAACTCTGGGGCCAACGTCCTGACTTTC.

This chain joins TRBV10-3 and TRBJ2-3; 7 bases are shared with TRBD2. The CDR3 runs 15 residues. Trimming took 7 bases from V and 2 from J; bases not matched to a gene: 9. Germline assignment: CDR1 ENHRY and CDR2 SYGVKD. The CDR3 loop reads CAITGRGADTDTQYF. The CDR3 DNA is TGTGCCATCACTGGGAGGGGAGCGGACACAGATACGCAGTATTTT.

This clonotype was recorded a few times. This chain uses TRBV11-1 with TRBJ2-2; 9 bases align to TRBD1. Germline V gives CDR1 SGHAT, CDR2 FQDESV (reference sequence). CDR3 length: 15 residues. Trimming at V came to 5 bases and at J to 1 base, leaving 2 bases not matched to a gene. CDR3: CASSAGQGNTGELFF. Here the CDR3 DNA reads TGTGCCAGCAGCGCGGGACAGGGGAACACCGGGGAGCTGTTTTTT.

This clonotype was seen a handful of times. This chain connects TRBV4-2 to TRBJ2-6; 8 bases are a match to TRBD2. CDR1 is LGHNA, CDR2 YNFKEQ, per germline. The CDR3 loop spans 15 amino acids. The trim removed 2 bases at V and 4 bases at J, leaving 1 base unmatched. The CDR3 DNA is TGTGCCAGCAGCCAAACTAGCGGAGGGGCCAACGTCCTGACTTTC. It translates to CASSQTSGGANVLTF.

This clonotype occurred a few times. This chain connects TRBV29-1 to TRBJ1-1, with TRBD1 identical over 8 bases. This CDR3 is 14 amino acids long. V shed 7 bases, J shed 0 bases, and the junction held 7 bases outside the gene matches. Germline lookup yields CDR1 SQVTM and CDR2 ANQGSEA. The CDR3 region has the DNA TGCAGCGCTGTCGGGACAGGCCTGAACACTGAAGCTTTCTTT. Translated, it gives CSAVGTGLNTEAFF.

In this sample, this clonotype turned up many times. The chain has TRBV12-3 or TRBV12-4 and TRBJ2-5; 13 nucleotides agree with TRBD2. The V segment lost 11 bases and the J segment 5 bases; nucleotides outside the gene matches: 11. This CDR3 region has 15 residues. CDR3 sequence (DNA): TGTGCCTGCCTGCCTGGACTAGCGGGAGTGGAGACCCAGTACTTC. Protein sequence: CACLPGLAGVETQYF.

This clonotype has a handful of counts. The chain combines TRBV9 with TRBJ2-7, with a possible D match to TRBD1 (5 bases). The V end was cut by 4 bases, the J end by 7 bases, with 21 bases between. Germline V gene sequence: CDR1 SGDLS, CDR2 YYNGEE. This CDR3 comprises 15 residues. The CDR3, as DNA: TGTGCCAGCAGCCCCTGGGGCTCGGTCCCTGGGGAGCAGTACTTC. Its protein is CASSPWGSVPGEQYF.

This clonotype has ten or more counts. The rearrangement links TRBV20-1 to TRBJ2-1; 8 bases are a match to TRBD2. V lost 3 bases, J lost 7 bases, and 8 bases stayed unmatched. This CDR3 contains 14 residues. Germline V gene sequence: CDR1 DFQATT, CDR2 SNEGSKA (reference sequence). The CDR3 DNA follows: TGCAGTGCTAGTCAAGCGGGAGTGAATAATGAGCAGTTCTTC. This codes for CSASQAGVNNEQFF.